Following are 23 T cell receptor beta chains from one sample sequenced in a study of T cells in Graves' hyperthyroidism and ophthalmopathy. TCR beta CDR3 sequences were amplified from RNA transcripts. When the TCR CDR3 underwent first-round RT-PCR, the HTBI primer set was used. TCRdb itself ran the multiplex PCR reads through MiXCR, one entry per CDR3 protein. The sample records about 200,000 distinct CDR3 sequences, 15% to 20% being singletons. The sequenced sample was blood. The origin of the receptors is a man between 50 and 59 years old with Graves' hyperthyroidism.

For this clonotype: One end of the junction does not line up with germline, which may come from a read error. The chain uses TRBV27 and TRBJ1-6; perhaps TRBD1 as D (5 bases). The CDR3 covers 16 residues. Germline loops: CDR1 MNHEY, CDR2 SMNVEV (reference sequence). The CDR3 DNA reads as TGTGCCTGCAGTTCGACCCTTCAGGGCCCGAGTTCACCCCTCCACTTT. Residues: CACSSTLQGPSSPLHF.

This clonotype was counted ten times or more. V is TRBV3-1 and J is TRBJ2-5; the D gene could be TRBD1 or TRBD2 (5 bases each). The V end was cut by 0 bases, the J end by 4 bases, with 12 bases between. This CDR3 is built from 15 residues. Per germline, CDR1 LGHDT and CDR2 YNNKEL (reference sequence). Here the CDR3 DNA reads TGTGCCAGCAGCCAAGATGACGTGAGGGGAGAGACCCAGTACTTC. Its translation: CASSQDDVRGETQYF.

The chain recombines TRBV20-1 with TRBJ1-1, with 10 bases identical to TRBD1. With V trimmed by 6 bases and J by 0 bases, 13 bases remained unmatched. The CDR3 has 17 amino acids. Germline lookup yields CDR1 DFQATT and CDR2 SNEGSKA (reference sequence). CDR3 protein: CSARRQGAVGMNTEAFF. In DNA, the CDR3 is TGCAGTGCCAGGAGACAGGGGGCAGTGGGAATGAACACTGAAGCTTTCTTT.

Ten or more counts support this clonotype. CDR3 in DNA: TGTGCCAGCAGTTTGGACAGGGGAGGATACGAGCAGTACTTC. Translating gives CASSLDRGGYEQYF. The rearrangement uses TRBV28 and TRBJ2-7; 9 positions agree with TRBD1. CDR3 length equals 14 residues. Germline-derived CDR1 and CDR2 are MDHEN and SYDVKM. V dropped 3 bases and J dropped 4; count of bases not matched to a gene: 4.

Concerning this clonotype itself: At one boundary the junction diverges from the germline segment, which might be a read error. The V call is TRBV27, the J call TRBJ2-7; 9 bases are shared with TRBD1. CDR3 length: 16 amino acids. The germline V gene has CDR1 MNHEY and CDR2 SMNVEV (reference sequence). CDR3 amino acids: CASSSSGQGGPYEQCF. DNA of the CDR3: TGTGCCAGCAGTTCCTCGGGACAGGGTGGGCCCTACGAGCAGTGCTTC.

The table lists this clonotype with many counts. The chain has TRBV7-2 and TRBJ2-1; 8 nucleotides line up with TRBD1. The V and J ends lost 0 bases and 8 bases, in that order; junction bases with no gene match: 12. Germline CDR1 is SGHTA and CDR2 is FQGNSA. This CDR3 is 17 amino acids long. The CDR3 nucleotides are TGTGCCAGCAGCTTAGCGAGGTCGGCAGGGGGCTTCTATGAGCAGTTCTTC. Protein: CASSLARSAGGFYEQFF.

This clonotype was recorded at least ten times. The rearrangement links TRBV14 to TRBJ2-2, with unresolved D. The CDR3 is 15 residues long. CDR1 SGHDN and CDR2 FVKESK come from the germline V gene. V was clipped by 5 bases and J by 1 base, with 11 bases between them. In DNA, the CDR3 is TGTGCCAGCAGCTACCTGGACGGGAACACCGGGGAGCTGTTTTTT. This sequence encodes CASSYLDGNTGELFF.

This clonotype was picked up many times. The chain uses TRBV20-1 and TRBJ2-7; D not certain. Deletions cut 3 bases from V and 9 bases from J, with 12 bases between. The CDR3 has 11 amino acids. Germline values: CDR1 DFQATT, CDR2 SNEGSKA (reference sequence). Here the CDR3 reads CSARVPTGQYF. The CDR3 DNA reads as TGCAGTGCTAGGGTCCCTACGGGGCAGTACTTC.

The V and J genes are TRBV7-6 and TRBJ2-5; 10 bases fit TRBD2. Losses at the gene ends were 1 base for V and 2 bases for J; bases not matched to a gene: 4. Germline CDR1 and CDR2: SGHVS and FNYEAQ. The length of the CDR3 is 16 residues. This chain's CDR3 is CASSLGTSGKQETQYF. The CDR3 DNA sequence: TGTGCCAGCAGCTTAGGGACTAGCGGAAAGCAAGAGACCCAGTACTTC.

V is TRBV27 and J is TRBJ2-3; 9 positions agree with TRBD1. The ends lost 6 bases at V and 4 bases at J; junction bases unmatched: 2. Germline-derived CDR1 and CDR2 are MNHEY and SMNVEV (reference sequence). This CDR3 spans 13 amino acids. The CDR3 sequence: CASRTGGPDTQYF. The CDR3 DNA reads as TGTGCCAGCAGGACAGGGGGACCAGATACGCAGTATTTT.

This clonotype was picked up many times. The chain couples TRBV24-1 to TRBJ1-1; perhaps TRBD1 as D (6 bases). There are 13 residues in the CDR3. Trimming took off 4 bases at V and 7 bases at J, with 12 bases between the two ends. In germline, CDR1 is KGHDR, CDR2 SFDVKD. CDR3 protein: CATSDRSRGEAFF. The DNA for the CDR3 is TGTGCCACCAGTGACAGATCCAGGGGTGAAGCTTTCTTT.

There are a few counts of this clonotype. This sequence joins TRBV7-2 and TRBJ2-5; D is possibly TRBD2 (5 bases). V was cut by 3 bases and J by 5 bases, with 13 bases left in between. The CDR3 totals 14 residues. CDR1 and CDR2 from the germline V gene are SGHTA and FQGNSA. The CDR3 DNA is TGTGCCAGCAGCTTTAACGCGGGCAAGGAGACCCAGTACTTC. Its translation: CASSFNAGKETQYF.

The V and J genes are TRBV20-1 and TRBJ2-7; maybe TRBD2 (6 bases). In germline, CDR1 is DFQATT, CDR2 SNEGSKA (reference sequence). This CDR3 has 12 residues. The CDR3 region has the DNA TGCAGGGCCCGGGACTCCACCTACGAGCAGTACTTC. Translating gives CRARDSTYEQYF.

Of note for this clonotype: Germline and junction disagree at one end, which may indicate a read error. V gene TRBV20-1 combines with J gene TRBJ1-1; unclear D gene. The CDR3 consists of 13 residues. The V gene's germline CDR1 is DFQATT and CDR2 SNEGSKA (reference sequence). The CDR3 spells CSARDRTNTAAFF. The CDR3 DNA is TGCAGTGCTAGAGATAGGACCAACACTGCAGCTTTCTTT.

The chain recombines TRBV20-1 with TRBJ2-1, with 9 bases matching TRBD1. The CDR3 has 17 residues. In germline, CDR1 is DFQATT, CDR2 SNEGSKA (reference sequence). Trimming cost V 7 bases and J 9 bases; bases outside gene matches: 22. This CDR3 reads CSVTLPGTGRGVGEQFF. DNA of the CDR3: TGCAGTGTTACCCTACCCGGGACAGGGAGGGGAGTCGGTGAGCAGTTCTTC.

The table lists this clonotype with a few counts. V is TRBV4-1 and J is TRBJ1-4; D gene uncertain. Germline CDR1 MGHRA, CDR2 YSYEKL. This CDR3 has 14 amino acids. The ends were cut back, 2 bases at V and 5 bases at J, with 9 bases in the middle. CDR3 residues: CASSQIWGNEKLFF. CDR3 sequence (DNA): TGCGCCAGCAGCCAAATATGGGGAAATGAAAAACTGTTTTTT.

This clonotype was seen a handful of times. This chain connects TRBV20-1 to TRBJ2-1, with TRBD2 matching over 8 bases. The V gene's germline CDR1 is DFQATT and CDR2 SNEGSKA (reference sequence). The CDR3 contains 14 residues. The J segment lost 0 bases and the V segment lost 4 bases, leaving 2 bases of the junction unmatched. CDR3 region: CSAISGSSYNEQFF. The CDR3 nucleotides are TGCAGTGCTATCAGCGGGAGCTCCTACAATGAGCAGTTCTTC.

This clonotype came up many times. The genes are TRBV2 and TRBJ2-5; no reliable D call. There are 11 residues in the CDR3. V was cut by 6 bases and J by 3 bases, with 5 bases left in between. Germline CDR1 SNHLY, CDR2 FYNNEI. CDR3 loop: CASRAEETQYF. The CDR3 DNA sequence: TGTGCCAGCAGGGCGGAAGAGACCCAGTACTTC. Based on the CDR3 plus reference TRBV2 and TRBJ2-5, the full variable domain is EPEVTQTPSHQVTQMGQEVILRCVPISNHLYFYWYRQILGQKVEFLVSFYNNEISEKSEIFDDQFSVERPDGSNFTLKIRSTKLEDSAMYFCASRAEETQYFGPGTRLLVL.

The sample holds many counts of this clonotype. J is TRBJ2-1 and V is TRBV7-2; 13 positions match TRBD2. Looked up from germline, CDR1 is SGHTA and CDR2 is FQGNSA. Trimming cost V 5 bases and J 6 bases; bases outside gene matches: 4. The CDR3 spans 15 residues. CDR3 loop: CASSETSGRGNEQFF. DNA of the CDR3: TGTGCCAGCAGCGAAACTAGCGGGAGGGGCAATGAGCAGTTCTTC.

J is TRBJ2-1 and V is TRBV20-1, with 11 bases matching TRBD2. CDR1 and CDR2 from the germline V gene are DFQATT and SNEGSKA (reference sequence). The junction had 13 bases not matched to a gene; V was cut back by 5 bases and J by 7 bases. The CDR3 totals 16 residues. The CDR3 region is CSADPRGLAVFNEQFF. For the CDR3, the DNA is TGCAGTGCTGACCCCCGGGGACTAGCGGTCTTTAATGAGCAGTTCTTC.

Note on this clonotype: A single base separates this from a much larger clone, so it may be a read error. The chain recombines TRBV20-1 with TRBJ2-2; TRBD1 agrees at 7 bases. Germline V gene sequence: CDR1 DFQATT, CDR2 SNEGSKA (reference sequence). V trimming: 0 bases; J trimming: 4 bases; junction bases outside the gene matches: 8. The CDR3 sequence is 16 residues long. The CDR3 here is CSARDHDRALTGELFF. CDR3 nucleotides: TGCAGTGCTAGAGATCACGACAGGGCCCTCACCGGGGAGCTGTTTTTT.

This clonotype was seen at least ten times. The CDR3 is CASSPRRAGGADTQYF. The CDR3 region has the DNA TGTGCCAGCAGCCCGCGTCGGGCGGGAGGTGCAGATACGCAGTATTTT. This chain uses TRBV11-2 with TRBJ2-3, with 8 bases identical to TRBD2. Germline V gene data show CDR1 as SGHAT and CDR2 as FQNNGV. The V gene end was trimmed by 5 bases and the J gene end by 4 bases; junction bases not matched to a gene: 11. The CDR3 contains 16 residues.

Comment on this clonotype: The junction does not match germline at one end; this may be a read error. The CDR3 DNA sequence: TGTGCCAGCACCTTATTTGGGACTAGCGGCACAGATACGCAGTATTTT. Its translation: CASTLFGTSGTDTQYF. The chain has TRBV7-9 and TRBJ2-3; 10 nucleotides match TRBD2. From germline, CDR1 is SEHNR and CDR2 FQNEAQ (reference sequence). The CDR3 is made up of 16 amino acids. The complete variable domain, with remaining parts taken from reference TRBV7-9 and TRBJ2-3, reads DTGVSQNPRHKITKRGQNVTFRCDPISEHNRLYWYRQTLGQGPEFLTYFQNEAQLEKSRLLSDRFSAERPKGSFSTLEIQRTEQGDSAMYLCASTLFGTSGTDTQYFGPGTRLTVL.